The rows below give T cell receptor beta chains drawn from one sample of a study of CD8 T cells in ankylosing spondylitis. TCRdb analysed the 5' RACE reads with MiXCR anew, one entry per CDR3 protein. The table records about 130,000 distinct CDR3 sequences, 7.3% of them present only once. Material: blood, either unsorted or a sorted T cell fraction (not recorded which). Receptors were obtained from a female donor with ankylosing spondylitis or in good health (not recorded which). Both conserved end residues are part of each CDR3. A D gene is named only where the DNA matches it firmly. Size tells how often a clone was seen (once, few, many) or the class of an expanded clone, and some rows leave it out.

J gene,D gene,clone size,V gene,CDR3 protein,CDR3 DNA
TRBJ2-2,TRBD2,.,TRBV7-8,CASSLLISGGNTGELFF,TGTGCCAGCAGCTTACTGATTAGCGGGGGGAACACCGGGGAGCTGTTTTTT
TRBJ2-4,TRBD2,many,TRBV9,CASSVKDSAGETKNIQYF,TGTGCCAGCAGCGTAAAGGACTCAGCGGGGGAGACCAAAAACATTCAGTACTTC
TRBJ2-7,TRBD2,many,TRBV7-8,CASSPLGLAETYEQYF,TGTGCCAGCAGCCCGCTTGGACTAGCGGAGACCTACGAGCAGTACTTC
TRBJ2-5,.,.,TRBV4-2,CASSQDTGKETQYF,TGTGCCAGCAGCCAAGACACGGGGAAAGAGACCCAGTACTTC
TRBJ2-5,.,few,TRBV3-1,CASSQGPGQETQYF,TGTGCCAGCAGCCAAGGACCAGGACAAGAGACCCAGTACTTC
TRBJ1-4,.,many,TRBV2,CASSAGSPGANEKLFF,TGTGCCAGCAGCGCCGGGTCCCCCGGGGCTAATGAAAAACTGTTTTTT
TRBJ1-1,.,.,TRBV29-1,CSVETGRNTEAFF,TGCAGCGTTGAAACAGGGAGGAACACTGAAGCTTTCTTT
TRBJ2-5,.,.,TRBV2,CASTATERSETQYF,TGTGCCAGCACCGCGACGGAGCGCTCGGAGACCCAGTACTTC
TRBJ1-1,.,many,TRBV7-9,CASSPNRVDTEAFF,TGTGCCAGCAGCCCAAACAGGGTCGACACTGAAGCTTTCTTT
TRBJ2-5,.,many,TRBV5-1,CASKNSPGRETQYF,TGCGCCAGCAAAAACTCCCCGGGGAGAGAGACCCAGTACTTC
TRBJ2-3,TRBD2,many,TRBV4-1,CASSRQTSGAGGDTQYF,TGCGCCAGCAGCCGCCAGACTAGCGGGGCCGGTGGAGATACGCAGTATTTT
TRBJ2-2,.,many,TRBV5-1,CASSLSQNTGELFF,TGCGCCAGCAGCTTGTCCCAGAACACCGGGGAGCTGTTTTTT
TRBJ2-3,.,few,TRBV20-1,CSARSPGHMTDTQYF,TGCAGTGCGAGATCACCGGGACACATGACAGATACGCAGTATTTT
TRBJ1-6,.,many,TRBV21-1,CASRLDRGNSPLHF,TGTGCCAGCAGGCTGGACAGGGGTAATTCACCCCTCCACTTT
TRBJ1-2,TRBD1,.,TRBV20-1,CSAPGQGESHGYTF,TGCAGTGCTCCCGGACAGGGGGAATCGCACGGCTACACCTTC
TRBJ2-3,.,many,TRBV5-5,CASSLGPSDTQYF,TGTGCCAGCAGCTTGGGTCCTTCAGATACGCAGTATTTT
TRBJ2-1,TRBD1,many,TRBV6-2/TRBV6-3,CASTELPGQGVNNEQFF,TGTGCCAGCACCGAACTCCCGGGACAGGGAGTAAACAATGAGCAGTTCTTC
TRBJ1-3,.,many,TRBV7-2,CASSSYRDYHPGNTIYF,TGTGCCAGCAGCAGTTACCGGGACTACCATCCCGGAAACACCATATATTTT
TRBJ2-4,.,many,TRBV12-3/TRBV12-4,CASRPRVRDIQYF,TGTGCCAGCAGGCCCAGGGTAAGGGACATTCAGTACTTC
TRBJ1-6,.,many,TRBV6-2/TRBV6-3,CASSYGLRGSPLHF,TGTGCCAGCAGTTACGGATTACGTGGGTCACCCCTCCACTTT
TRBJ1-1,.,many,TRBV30,CAWSLREFGNTEAFF,TGTGCCTGGAGTCTCAGGGAGTTTGGAAACACTGAAGCTTTCTTT
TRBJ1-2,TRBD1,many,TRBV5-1,CASSLDKGAYGYTF,TGCGCCAGCAGCTTGGATAAGGGGGCCTATGGCTACACCTTC
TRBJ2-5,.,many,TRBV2,CASILGSGGLQETQYF,.
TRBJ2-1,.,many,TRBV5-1,CASSPEGDEQFF,TGCGCCAGCAGCCCGGAGGGGGATGAGCAGTTCTTC
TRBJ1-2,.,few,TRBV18,CASSPQQGTYGYTF,TGTGCCAGCTCACCACAGCAGGGAACCTATGGCTACACCTTC
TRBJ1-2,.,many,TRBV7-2,CASSPQDSSGGYTF,TGTGCCAGCAGCCCCCAAGATTCGTCAGGCGGCTACACCTTC
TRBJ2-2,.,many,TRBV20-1,CSAPPRGNTGELFF,TGCAGTGCGCCTCCCAGGGGGAACACCGGGGAGCTGTTTTTT
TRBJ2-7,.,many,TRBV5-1,CASSSDSLSYEQYF,TGCGCCAGCAGCTCGGACTCTTTGTCCTACGAGCAGTACTTC
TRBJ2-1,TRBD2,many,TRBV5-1,CASSLGLAVNSYNEQFF,TGCGCCAGCAGCTTGGGGCTAGCGGTGAACTCCTACAATGAGCAGTTCTTC
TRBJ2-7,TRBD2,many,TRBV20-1,CSARRTSGTPLYEQYF,TGCAGTGCTAGAAGGACTAGCGGGACCCCACTCTACGAGCAGTACTTC
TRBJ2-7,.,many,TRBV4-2,CASSQETIAGLSYEQYF,TGTGCCAGCAGCCAAGAAACTATCGCGGGACTGTCTTACGAGCAGTACTTC
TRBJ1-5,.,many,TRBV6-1,CASSDVTGDQPQHF,TGTGCCAGCAGTGATGTTACAGGAGATCAGCCCCAGCATTTT
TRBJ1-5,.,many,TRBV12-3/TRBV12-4,CASSQDSDQPQHF,TGTGCCAGCAGCCAAGACTCCGATCAGCCCCAGCATTTT
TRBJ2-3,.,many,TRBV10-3,CAIRDSTDTQYF,TGTGCCATCAGGGACAGCACAGATACGCAGTATTTT
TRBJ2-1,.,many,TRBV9,CASSQGGVLSNEQFF,TGTGCCAGCAGCCAAGGGGGGGTCCTTTCGAATGAGCAGTTCTTC
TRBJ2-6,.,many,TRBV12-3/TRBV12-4,CASSLAGGRGANVLTF,TGTGCCAGCAGTTTAGCAGGGGGGCGTGGGGCCAACGTCCTGACTTTC
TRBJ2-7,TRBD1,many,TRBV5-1,CASSRPGQGRPLDYEQYF,TGCGCCAGCAGCAGGCCGGGACAGGGGAGGCCCCTGGACTACGAGCAGTACTTC
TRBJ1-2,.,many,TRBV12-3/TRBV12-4,CASSRSPTDYGYTF,TGTGCCAGCAGTCGATCTCCTACAGACTATGGCTACACCTTC
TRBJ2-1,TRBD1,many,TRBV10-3,CAISASAGTGTYNEQFF,TGTGCCATCAGTGCTTCGGCCGGGACAGGTACCTACAATGAGCAGTTCTTC
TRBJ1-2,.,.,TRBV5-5,CASSLRHQYYGYTF,TGTGCCAGCAGCTTGAGACACCAGTACTATGGCTACACCTTC
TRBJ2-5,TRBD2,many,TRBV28,CASSDLGGGYQETQYF,TGTGCCAGCAGTGATTTGGGCGGGGGGTACCAAGAGACCCAGTACTTC
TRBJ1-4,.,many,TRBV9,CASSVVTGTNEKLFF,TGTGCCAGCAGCGTAGTGACAGGAACTAATGAAAAACTGTTTTTT
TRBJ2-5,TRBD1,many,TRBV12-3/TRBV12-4,CASSLRTGVETQYF,TGTGCCAGCAGTCTTAGGACAGGGGTAGAGACCCAGTACTTC
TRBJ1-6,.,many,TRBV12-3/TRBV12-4,CASSTLPNLDSPLHF,TGTGCCAGCAGTACCCTACCAAATTTAGATTCACCCCTCCACTTT
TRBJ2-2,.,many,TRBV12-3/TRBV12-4,CASSFNVRVPKNGELFF,TGTGCCAGCAGTTTTAACGTCCGGGTCCCAAAGAACGGGGAGCTGTTTTTT
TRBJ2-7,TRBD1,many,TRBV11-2,CASSSYRGSYEQYF,TGTGCCAGCAGCTCCTACAGGGGCTCCTACGAGCAGTACTTC
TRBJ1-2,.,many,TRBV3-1,CASKGGQGYTF,TGTGCCAGCAAGGGAGGGCAGGGCTACACCTTC
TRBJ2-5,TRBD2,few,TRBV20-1,CSAQTSGGAINQETQYF,TGCAGTGCTCAGACTAGCGGGGGGGCCATAAACCAAGAGACCCAGTACTTC
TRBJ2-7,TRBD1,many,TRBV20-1,CSARDPGTGGDEQYF,TGCAGTGCTAGAGATCCAGGGACAGGGGGCGACGAGCAGTACTTC
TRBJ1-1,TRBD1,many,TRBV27,CASSLSGQGRTEAFF,TGTGCCAGCAGTTTATCGGGACAGGGTAGGACTGAAGCTTTCTTT